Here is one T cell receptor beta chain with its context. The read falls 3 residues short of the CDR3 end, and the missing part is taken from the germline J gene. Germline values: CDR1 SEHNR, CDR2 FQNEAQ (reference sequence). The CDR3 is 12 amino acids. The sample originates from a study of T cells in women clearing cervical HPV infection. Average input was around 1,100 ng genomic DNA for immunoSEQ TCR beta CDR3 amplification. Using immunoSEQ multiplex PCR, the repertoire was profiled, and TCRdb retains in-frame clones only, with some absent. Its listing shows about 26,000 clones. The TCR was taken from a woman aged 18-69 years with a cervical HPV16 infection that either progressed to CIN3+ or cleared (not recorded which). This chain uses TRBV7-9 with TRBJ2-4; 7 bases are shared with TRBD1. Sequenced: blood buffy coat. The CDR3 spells CASTTGRRGQYF. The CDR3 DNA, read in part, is TGTGCCAGCACGACAGGGAGAAGAGGT.